The 27 T cell receptor beta chains below were found in one sample sequenced in a study of CD8+CD57+ T cells in acquired aplastic anemia. CD8+CD57+ cell expansion had been shown by flow cytometry in patients chosen for sequencing. Genomic DNA, serving as template, underwent TCR beta VDJ and CDR3 profiling. From the reads, TCRdb called clonotypes with MiXCR, one entry per CDR3 protein. The table includes some 200,000 distinct CDR3 sequences, 65% detected once. The source material was sorted CD4+, CD8+, or CD8+CD57+ T cells (not recorded which) from PBMCs. All receptors come from a human donor with aplastic anemia.

The chain is built from TRBV19 and TRBJ2-7; 11 bases agree with TRBD2. Looked up from germline, CDR1 is LNHDA and CDR2 is SQIVND (reference sequence). This CDR3 is built from 15 residues. The J segment lost 3 bases and the V segment lost 3 bases, leaving 4 bases of the junction unmatched. The CDR3 protein is CASSIKLAGGYEQYF. The CDR3 DNA reads as TGTGCCAGTAGTATCAAGCTAGCGGGAGGCTACGAGCAGTACTTC. The whole variable domain, remainder taken from reference TRBV19 and TRBJ2-7, is DGGITQSPKYLFRKEGQNVTLSCEQNLNHDAMYWYRQDPGQGLRLIYYSQIVNDFQKGDIAEGYSVSREKKESFPLTVTSAQKNPTAFYLCASSIKLAGGYEQYFGPGTRLTVT.

This chain connects TRBV15 to TRBJ2-4, with 9 positions matching TRBD1. The J call may be incorrect, as the DNA end agrees better with TRBJ2-1. The CDR3 is 17 amino acids. The germline V gene has CDR1 LNHNV and CDR2 YYDKDF (reference sequence). In DNA form, the CDR3 reads TGTGCCACCAGCAGCTCCAGGTCGGGACAGGGACCGGATGAGCAGTTCTTC. Protein product: CATSSSRSGQGPDEQFF.

V usage is TRBV9 and J usage is TRBJ2-3; 9 bases align to TRBD1. The CDR3 covers 15 residues. Germline CDR1 is SGDLS and CDR2 is YYNGEE. The ends lost 2 bases at V and 0 bases at J; junction bases unmatched: 1. CDR3 in DNA: TGTGCCAGCAGCGTGGACAGGGGAAGCACAGATACGCAGTATTTT. This gives the protein CASSVDRGSTDTQYF.

Only a few counts were recorded for this clonotype. This sequence joins TRBV24-1 and TRBJ2-7, with D unresolved. The CDR3 length is 11 residues. Germline V CDR1 and CDR2: KGHDR, SFDVKD. With 4 bases removed from V and 4 bases from J, the gap between germline ends came to 4 bases. The DNA of the CDR3 is TGTGCCACCAGTGAAGGATACGAGCAGTACTTC. Its protein is CATSEGYEQYF.

The V call is TRBV19, the J call TRBJ2-7; tentatively, D is TRBD1 (7 bases). V was shortened by 6 bases and J by 3 bases, with 12 bases between the two germline ends. This CDR3 region has 13 residues. Looked up from germline, CDR1 is LNHDA and CDR2 is SQIVND (reference sequence). The DNA for the CDR3 is TGTGCCAGTAGCCAGGGGGGTTACTACGAGCAGTACTTC. Protein product: CASSQGGYYEQYF. The full variable domain, rest sourced from reference TRBV19 and TRBJ2-7, is DGGITQSPKYLFRKEGQNVTLSCEQNLNHDAMYWYRQDPGQGLRLIYYSQIVNDFQKGDIAEGYSVSREKKESFPLTVTSAQKNPTAFYLCASSQGGYYEQYFGPGTRLTVT.

This clonotype showed up just a few times. This sequence joins TRBV10-3 and TRBJ2-7; tentatively, D is TRBD1 (6 bases). Trimming pared 10 bases from V and 6 bases from J, leaving 16 bases between. The germline CDR1 and CDR2 sequences are ENHRY and SYGVKD. This CDR3 spans 12 amino acids. CDR3 protein: CANSGTPLEQYF. The CDR3 nucleotides read TGTGCCAACTCCGGGACACCCCTCGAGCAGTACTTC.

In its sample, this clonotype was seen a few times. V and J are TRBV29-1 and TRBJ2-3, with D perhaps matching TRBD1 (5 bases). The CDR3 runs to 12 residues. Germline V gene data show CDR1 as SQVTM and CDR2 as ANQGSEA. Trimming took 3 bases from V and 1 from J, leaving 5 bases between them. CDR3 protein: CSVDRGTDTQYF. In DNA form, the CDR3 reads TGCAGCGTTGACAGGGGCACAGATACGCAGTATTTT.

This clonotype was seen many times. This chain connects TRBV29-1 to TRBJ2-3, with 8 bases that match TRBD2. CDR3 size: 14 residues. The germline V gene has CDR1 SQVTM and CDR2 ANQGSEA. V was pared by 6 bases and J by 0 bases, with 5 bases of the junction left unmatched. The CDR3 nucleotides read TGCAGCGTCTCCCCGGGGGGGAGCACAGATACGCAGTATTTT. Translated, it gives CSVSPGGSTDTQYF.

The V and J genes are TRBV7-9 and TRBJ1-6; 9 bases match TRBD1. V shed 7 bases and J 6 bases; nucleotides not matched to a gene: 7. In germline, CDR1 is SEHNR, CDR2 FQNEAQ (reference sequence). The CDR3 is 15 amino acids. Here the CDR3 DNA reads TGTGCCAGCATCGGGACAGGGAACATTAATTCACCCCTCCACTTT. Translated, it gives CASIGTGNINSPLHF. The complete variable domain, with remaining parts taken from reference TRBV7-9 and TRBJ1-6, reads DTGVSQNPRHKITKRGQNVTFRCDPISEHNRLYWYRQTLGQGPEFLTYFQNEAQLEKSRLLSDRFSAERPKGSFSTLEIQRTEQGDSAMYLCASIGTGNINSPLHFGNGTRLTVT.

The V and J genes are TRBV20-1 and TRBJ2-2; 12 positions match TRBD2. With V trimmed by 6 bases and J by 7 bases, 18 bases remained unmatched. This CDR3 spans 18 amino acids. Germline CDR1 reads DFQATT; CDR2 reads SNEGSKA (reference sequence). This chain's CDR3 is CSAWTGDLAGGGHGELFF. CDR3 bases: TGCAGTGCCTGGACAGGGGACCTAGCGGGAGGGGGCCACGGGGAGCTGTTTTTT.

The chain uses TRBV5-1 and TRBJ2-3; unclear D gene. Trimming cost V 4 bases and J 2 bases, with 8 bases left between them. CDR3 length: 13 residues. Per germline, CDR1 SGHRS and CDR2 YFSETQ. The CDR3 DNA reads as TGCGCCAGCAGCGTAGGCACCACAGATACGCAGTATTTT. This sequence encodes CASSVGTTDTQYF.

V and J are TRBV7-8 and TRBJ1-2; 10 positions match TRBD1. The germline V gene encodes CDR1 SGHVS and CDR2 FQNEAQ. V shed 3 bases and J 7 bases; nucleotides not matched to a gene: 5. The CDR3 is 14 amino acids. This chain's CDR3 is CASSLGQGWSGYTF. CDR3 sequence (DNA): TGTGCCAGCAGCTTGGGACAGGGGTGGAGTGGCTACACCTTC.

This clonotype was seen repeatedly, ten times or more. The gene calls are TRBV11-2 and TRBJ2-3; TRBD2 agrees at 9 bases. V lost 5 bases to trimming and J lost 6 bases; unmatched junction nucleotides: 9. The CDR3 spans 15 residues. Per the germline V gene, CDR1 is SGHAT and CDR2 is FQNNGV. CDR3 in amino acids: CASSPGAGGPDTQYF. The CDR3 nucleotides read TGTGCCAGCAGCCCGGGGGCGGGAGGGCCGGATACGCAGTATTTT. Drawing the rest from reference TRBV11-2 and TRBJ2-3, the complete variable domain is EAGVAQSPRYKIIEKRQSVAFWCNPISGHATLYWYQQILGQGPKLLIQFQNNGVVDDSQLPKDRFSAERLKGVDSTLKIQPAKLEDSAVYLCASSPGAGGPDTQYFGPGTRLTVL.

The DNA of the CDR3 is TGTGCCAGCAGCCCGATAGCGGGAACAGATACGCAGTATTTT. Translated: CASSPIAGTDTQYF. This sequence joins TRBV7-8 and TRBJ2-3; 8 nucleotides agree with TRBD2. V trimming: 5 bases; J trimming: 3 bases; junction bases outside the gene matches: 4. The CDR3 consists of 14 residues. Germline-derived CDR1 and CDR2 are SGHVS and FQNEAQ.

The chain combines TRBV7-2 with TRBJ2-7; D gene unclear. The germline gives CDR1 SGHTA, CDR2 FQGNSA. The CDR3 spans 13 residues. Trimming cost V 1 base and J 3 bases, with 7 bases left between them. CDR3 sequence (DNA): TGTGCCAGCAGCTTAGTTTCCAGCTACGAGCAGTACTTC. This gives the protein CASSLVSSYEQYF.

This clonotype was seen a single time. The chain links TRBV25-1 to TRBJ2-7; perhaps TRBD1 as D (6 bases). The CDR3 is made up of 14 amino acids. Trimming pared 4 bases from V and 0 bases from J, leaving 10 bases between. Per germline, CDR1 MGHDK and CDR2 SYGVNS. This chain's CDR3 is CASSGIQGSYEQYF. The CDR3 DNA reads as TGTGCCAGCAGTGGTATACAGGGCTCCTACGAGCAGTACTTC.

This chain joins TRBV2 and TRBJ1-1, with D possibly being TRBD1 (6 bases). V lost 7 bases and J 0 bases, leaving 9 bases between the germline ends. The CDR3 is 13 amino acids. CDR1 is SNHLY and CDR2 is FYNNEI in the germline V gene. The DNA for the CDR3 is TGTGCCAGCATTGGGGGCATGAACACTGAAGCTTTCTTT. Translated, it gives CASIGGMNTEAFF.

The chain recombines TRBV9 with TRBJ2-1, with a weak D call TRBD1 (6 bases). The CDR3 length is 15 residues. V lost 5 bases and J 0 bases, leaving 12 bases between the germline ends. CDR1 SGDLS and CDR2 YYNGEE come from the germline V gene. CDR3 nucleotides: TGTGCCAGCAGTTATAGGGGGACCTCCTACAATGAGCAGTTCTTC. Its translation is CASSYRGTSYNEQFF.

This clonotype was seen only a few times. This chain uses TRBV19 with TRBJ2-7; 10 nucleotides agree with TRBD2. The CDR3 runs 14 residues. V trimming: 1 base; J trimming: 4 bases; junction bases outside the gene matches: 1. CDR1 and CDR2 from the germline V gene are LNHDA and SQIVND (reference sequence). CDR3 protein: CASSIGTSGYEQYF. CDR3 DNA sequence: TGTGCCAGTAGTATAGGGACTAGCGGATACGAGCAGTACTTC.

The genes are TRBV25-1 and TRBJ1-1, with D possibly being TRBD1 (6 bases). This CDR3 contains 18 residues. The V end was cut by 1 base, the J end by 2 bases, with 20 bases between. Germline CDR1 and CDR2: MGHDK and SYGVNS. CDR3 sequence (DNA): TGTGCCAGCAGTGAATCTGGGGGGCCGGCTCGATATAACACTGAAGCTTTCTTT. Its translation: CASSESGGPARYNTEAFF.

Many counts were recorded for this clonotype. The gene calls are TRBV12-5 and TRBJ2-7; D possibly corresponds to TRBD1 (6 bases). V lost 7 bases, J lost 1 base, and 14 bases lay in between. Germline CDR1 reads LGHNT; CDR2 reads FRNRAP. The CDR3 has 14 amino acids. The CDR3 spells CASASQGLSYEQYF. CDR3 DNA: TGTGCTAGTGCCTCACAGGGTTTGTCCTACGAGCAGTACTTC.

The V call is TRBV6-9, the J call TRBJ2-5; TRBD2 might be the D (5 bases). Germline CDR1 MNHGY, CDR2 SVAAGI. The CDR3 is 15 residues long. V was cut by 6 bases and J by 5 bases, with 19 bases left in between. This CDR3 reads CASSSFGSSRETQYF. CDR3 sequence (DNA): TGTGCCAGCAGCTCCTTTGGGAGTAGTCGGGAGACCCAGTACTTC.

This clonotype occurred once. The J gene is TRBJ2-1, the V gene TRBV12-3 or TRBV12-4, with D possibly being TRBD1 (6 bases). V lost 3 bases to trimming and J lost 7 bases, with 10 bases between them. The CDR3 consists of 13 residues. The CDR3 reads CASSFRGRNEQFF. The CDR3 DNA sequence: TGTGCCAGCAGTTTCAGGGGTCGGAATGAGCAGTTCTTC.

The rearrangement uses TRBV29-1 and TRBJ2-5; TRBD2 agrees at 9 bases. Losses at the gene ends were 4 bases for V and 1 base for J; bases not matched to a gene: 4. Germline values: CDR1 SQVTM, CDR2 ANQGSEA. CDR3 length: 14 residues. This chain's CDR3 is CSVVAGLAQETQYF. The CDR3 DNA reads as TGCAGCGTTGTAGCGGGACTAGCCCAAGAGACCCAGTACTTC.

The gene calls are TRBV2 and TRBJ1-5; the D gene is possibly TRBD1 (5 bases). Trimming removed 2 bases from V and 6 bases from J, with 17 bases in between. The V gene's germline CDR1 is SNHLY and CDR2 FYNNEI. This CDR3 has 16 amino acids. CDR3 bases: TGTGCCAGCAGTGAAATGTCCAGGGTAGTGGGTCAGCCCCAGCATTTT. The encoded protein is CASSEMSRVVGQPQHF. The whole variable domain, filled in from reference TRBV2 and TRBJ1-5, reads EPEVTQTPSHQVTQMGQEVILRCVPISNHLYFYWYRQILGQKVEFLVSFYNNEISEKSEIFDDQFSVERPDGSNFTLKIRSTKLEDSAMYFCASSEMSRVVGQPQHFGDGTRLSIL.

This clonotype was observed a single time. CDR3 coding DNA: TGTGCCAGCAGCTTAACTCTAGCGACCCCCGGGGAGCTGTTTTTT. It translates to CASSLTLATPGELFF. J is TRBJ2-2 and V is TRBV7-8, with D tentatively TRBD2 (6 bases). V lost 2 bases, J lost 6 bases, and 13 bases lay in between. Germline CDR1 SGHVS, CDR2 FQNEAQ. The CDR3 consists of 15 residues.

The CDR3 here is CASSRTGAKNQPQHF. In DNA, the CDR3 is TGTGCCAGCAGCAGGACAGGGGCCAAAAATCAGCCCCAGCATTTT. This chain joins TRBV7-8 and TRBJ1-5; 9 nucleotides match TRBD1. The germline gives CDR1 SGHVS, CDR2 FQNEAQ. Losses at the gene ends were 5 bases for V and 4 bases for J; bases not matched to a gene: 6. The CDR3 is 15 residues long.